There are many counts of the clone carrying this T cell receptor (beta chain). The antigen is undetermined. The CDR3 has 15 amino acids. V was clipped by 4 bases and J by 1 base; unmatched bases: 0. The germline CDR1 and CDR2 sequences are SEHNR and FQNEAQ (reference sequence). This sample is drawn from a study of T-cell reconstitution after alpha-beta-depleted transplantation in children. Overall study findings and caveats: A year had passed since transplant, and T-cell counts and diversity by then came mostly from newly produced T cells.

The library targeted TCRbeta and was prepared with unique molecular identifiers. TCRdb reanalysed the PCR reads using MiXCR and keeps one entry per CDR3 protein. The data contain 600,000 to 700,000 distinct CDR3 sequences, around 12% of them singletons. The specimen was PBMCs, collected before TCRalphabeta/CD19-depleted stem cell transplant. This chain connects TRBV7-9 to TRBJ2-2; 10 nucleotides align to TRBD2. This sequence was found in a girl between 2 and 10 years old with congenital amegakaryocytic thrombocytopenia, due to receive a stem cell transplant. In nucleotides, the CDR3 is TGTGCCAGCAGCTCTAGCGGGAGGAACACCGGGGAGCTGTTTTTT. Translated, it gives CASSSSGRNTGELFF.